Listed below are T cell receptor beta chains from one sample, sequenced in a study of tumor-infiltrating lymphocytes in primary liver carcinoma. Using its own MiXCR run on the multiplex PCR reads, TCRdb lists one record per CDR3 protein. The sample yields about 84,000 distinct CDR3 sequences, around 70% seen once. The sample comprised liver tumor tissue from sampling region 1. These receptor sequences come from a man aged 35 to 55 with primary liver carcinoma and hepatitis B virus infection. Each CDR3 is given with its conserved first and last residue. D genes are given only for firm matches. Clone size is not always given. Where it is, it says once, few, many or a class for expanded clones.

d_gene | j_gene | abundance | v_gene | CDR3nt | CDR3aa
. | TRBJ2-5 | few | TRBV5-4 | TGTGCCAGCAGCTTGAACGGGGGGCTAGGGGAGACCCAGTACTTC | CASSLNGGLGETQYF
. | TRBJ2-7 | . | TRBV10-3 | TGTACCAGCAGTGAGTCCGTAGCCTCCTACGAGCAGTACTTC | CTSSESVASYEQYF
. | TRBJ1-4 | few | TRBV5-1 | TGCGCCAGCAGCTTGGCCGGAAGGGACCCTAATGAAAAACTGTTTTTT | CASSLAGRDPNEKLFF
. | TRBJ1-6 | . | TRBV5-5 | TGTGCCAGCAGCTTGGTCGGGGGGCTAGGTTCACCTCTCCACTTT | CASSLVGGLGSPLHF
. | TRBJ2-6 | . | TRBV7-9 | TGTGTCAGCACCGGGGAGGACTCTGGTGCCAAGGTCCTGACTTTC | CVSTGEDSGAKVLTF
. | TRBJ2-4 | . | TRBV6-2/TRBV6-3 | TGTGCCAGCAGTACTTTTGGAGTTGTCAAAAACATTCAGTACTTC | CASSTFGVVKNIQYF
TRBD1 | TRBJ1-1 | once | TRBV6-1 | TGTGCTAGCGGCCCCGGGACAGGGAGTCTCTTT | CASGPGTGSLF
. | TRBJ1-1 | . | TRBV4-1 | TGCGCCAGCACCACAAGTGGTATGAACACTGAAGCTTTCTTT | CASTTSGMNTEAFF
TRBD1 | TRBJ2-7 | once | TRBV7-9 | TGTGCCAGCAGCTCTACAGGGGGCGCATTCTACGATCAGTACTTC | CASSSTGGAFYDQYF
. | TRBJ2-4 | . | TRBV5-1 | TGCGCCAGCAGCGACGGGGAGGACAAAAACATTCAGTACTTC | CASSDGEDKNIQYF
TRBD1 | TRBJ2-2 | . | TRBV24-1 | TGTGCCACCAGTATAACAGGGGGCAACACCGGGGAGCTGTTCTTT | CATSITGGNTGELFF
. | TRBJ1-1 | . | TRBV7-9 | TGCGCCGGCAGCCACCATGGGACTGAAGCTTTCTTT | CAGSHHGTEAFF
. | TRBJ1-2 | . | TRBV6-1 | TGCGCCAGCAGTGAAGTGCGGTCGGGACTTACCGGCGGGGGCTACGCCTTC | CASSEVRSGLTGGGYAF
TRBD2 | TRBJ2-7 | . | TRBV6-6 | TGTGCCAGCAATCCGACTAGCTGGGAGCAGTACTTC | CASNPTSWEQYF
. | TRBJ1-5 | many | TRBV6-1 | TGTGCCAGCAGTGTGAGTTGGCGGGGCGGTCAGCCCCAGCATTTT | CASSVSWRGGQPQHF
. | TRBJ1-5 | medium-sized | TRBV5-1 | TGCGCCAGCAGCTATGGGGACGGGGGTCAGCCCCAGCATTTT | CASSYGDGGQPQHF
. | TRBJ2-3 | . | TRBV7-3 | TGTGCCAGCAGCCTCGGACGGACAGATACGCACTATTTT | CASSLGRTDTHYF
. | TRBJ2-3 | . | TRBV6-5 | TGTGCTAGCAGGAAAACAAGGGGCGCGACGCAGTATTTT | CASRKTRGATQYF
TRBD1 | TRBJ1-1 | few | TRBV11-2 | TGTGCCAGCAGTCGTATGATTCTGGGACAGGGCACTGAAGCTTTCTTT | CASSRMILGQGTEAFF
. | TRBJ2-7 | . | TRBV5-1 | TGCCCGAGCAGCTTGCAGTCCGACAGTGTCTACGAGCAGTACTTC | CPSSLQSDSVYEQYF
. | TRBJ2-3 | . | TRBV4-1 | TGCGCCAGCAACCAAGATATACTAGCTTTGGATATGCAGTATTTT | CASNQDILALDMQYF
. | TRBJ2-2 | few | TRBV7-9 | TGTGCCAGCAGCTCCAAGGGACGGACAGCGAGCACCGGGGAGCTGTTTTTT | CASSSKGRTASTGELFF
. | TRBJ2-2 | many | TRBV10-2 | TGCGCCAGCTGGGAAGTTACGGGGACCGGGGAGCTGTTTTTT | CASWEVTGTGELFF
. | TRBJ2-1 | . | TRBV12-3/TRBV12-4 | TGTGCCAGCTCCCTTAGGGCGAGTGGTCAGGATGAGCAGTTCTTC | CASSLRASGQDEQFF
. | TRBJ2-7 | many | TRBV29-1 | TGCAGCGTTTACGGACAGACCAGCTCCTACGAGCAGTACTTC | CSVYGQTSSYEQYF
TRBD2 | TRBJ2-7 | once | TRBV28 | TGTACCAGCCTCACCGGGACTAGCGGGAGGTACGAGCAATACTTC | CTSLTGTSGRYEQYF
TRBD1 | TRBJ1-2 | many | TRBV14 | TGTGCCAGCAGCCCCCTTCCAGGGGGCGACTATGGCTACACCTTC | CASSPLPGGDYGYTF
. | TRBJ1-1 | many | TRBV10-3 | TGTGCCACCTCCTCGGGGGTAAACACTGAAGCTTTCTTT | CATSSGVNTEAFF
. | TRBJ2-5 | . | TRBV5-1 | TGCGCCAGCAGCCTCCGACGAGACCAAGAGACCCAGTACTTC | CASSLRRDQETQYF
. | TRBJ1-1 | . | TRBV18 | TGTGCCAACTCATCGATCGAGAACACTGAAGCTTTCTTT | CANSSIENTEAFF
. | TRBJ2-7 | . | TRBV29-1 | TGCAACGCAGCCTACATGGGGCAAGGCTACGAGCAGTACTTC | CNAAYMGQGYEQYF
. | TRBJ1-4 | . | TRBV6-6 | TGTGCCAGCAGTTTTCCCCAGGAGGGAAAACTGCTTTTT | CASSFPQEGKLLF
. | TRBJ2-2 | . | TRBV11-2 | TGTGCCAGCAGTCCATGGACTGCGAAGACCGGGGAGCTGTTTTTT | CASSPWTAKTGELFF
TRBD2 | TRBJ2-7 | . | TRBV4-2 | TGTGCCAGCGGCGAACTAGCGGGAGGGTCCTCCCACGAGCAGTACTTC | CASGELAGGSSHEQYF
. | TRBJ1-1 | . | TRBV29-1 | TGCAGCGCCCAGAAGCTGACCCGGGAGGGTGGAGCTTTTTTT | CSAQKLTREGGAFF
. | TRBJ2-7 | few | TRBV28 | TGTGCCAGCAGTTTATACAGGGACTCGGCCGAGCAGTACTTC | CASSLYRDSAEQYF
. | TRBJ2-1 | . | TRBV29-1 | TGCAGCGTTGAAGATATCTCGGGGGCTCTCCTATACTACAATAAGCAGTTCTTC | CSVEDISGALLYYNKQFF
TRBD1 | TRBJ1-1 | . | TRBV29-1 | TGCGGCGTTACGACAGGGGAGGCTTTCTTT | CGVTTGEAFF
. | TRBJ2-7 | . | TRBV6-5 | TGTGCCAGCAGGGGGGGCACTTCCTACGAGCAGTACTTT | CASRGGTSYEQYF
. | TRBJ2-2 | few | TRBV11-2 | TGTGCCGGCAGCTACACGAACATCGGGGAGCTGTTTTTT | CAGSYTNIGELFF
. | TRBJ1-6 | many | TRBV7-8 | TGTGCCAGCAGCTTACTTGGGGAACGTAATTCACCCCTCCACTTT | CASSLLGERNSPLHF
TRBD1 | TRBJ1-1 | . | TRBV11-3 | TGTGCCAGCAGCTTAACAGGGGGGACCGAAACTTTCTTT | CASSLTGGTETFF
. | TRBJ2-2 | . | TRBV9 | TGTGCCAGCAGCGTAGAAGTCGGGGAGCTGTTTTTT | CASSVEVGELFF
. | TRBJ2-1 | . | TRBV12-3/TRBV12-4 | TGTGCCAGCAGCACGGATAGGGGTGATGAGCAGCTCTTC | CASSTDRGDEQLF
. | TRBJ1-2 | many | TRBV2 | TGTGCCAGCAGTGATGGGGATAACTATGGCTACACCTTC | CASSDGDNYGYTF
. | TRBJ2-7 | . | TRBV6-1 | TGTGCCGGCAGTGAATGGGTTTTCTACAAACAGTACTTC | CAGSEWVFYKQYF